These 17 T cell receptor beta chains originate from one sample sequenced in a study of OX40 agonist ivuxolimab in advanced cancers. TCRdb's table, derived via immunoSEQ multiplex PCR, lists solely in-frame clones and lacks some. Among approximately 28,000 clones listed, about 88% were seen once. The specimen was CD4+ or CD8+ T cells sorted from blood, collected in a trial of the OX40 agonist ivuxolimab. These receptors came from an adult with an advanced solid tumor such as melanoma, head and neck, liver or kidney cancer.

This clone was seen only a few times. The rearrangement uses TRBV6-5 and TRBJ1-1; 7 bases map to TRBD1. J gave up 4 bases and V 0 bases, and 5 bases lay outside the gene matches. The CDR3 sequence is 15 residues long. The germline V gene has CDR1 MNHEY and CDR2 SVGAGI. Written as DNA, the CDR3 is TGTGCCAGCAGTTACTCGAGGGGGCGGACCACTGAAGCTTTCTTT. Protein product: CASSYSRGRTTEAFF.

In regard to this clone: Germline is not matched at one junction end, which may reflect a read error. The CDR3 sequence: CASSLGAAADQPGPHTDTQYF. Written as DNA, the CDR3 is TGTGCCAGCAGCCTAGGGGCCGCGGCAGACCAACCGGGGCCCCACACAGATACGCAGTATTTT. This chain links TRBV13 with TRBJ2-3; D is perhaps TRBD1 or TRBD2 (5 bases each). This CDR3 comprises 21 residues. The germline V gene encodes CDR1 PRHDT and CDR2 FYEKMQ (reference sequence).

DNA of the CDR3: TGTGCCAGCAGTTACTCTAGGGAAGGGGAGACCCAGTACTTC. As protein: CASSYSREGETQYF. The gene calls are TRBV6-5 and TRBJ2-5; D is undetermined. Germline CDR1 and CDR2: MNHEY and SVGAGI. The germline V and J ends were trimmed by 0 bases and 5 bases, with 10 bases remaining between them. This CDR3 spans 14 amino acids.

The rearrangement uses TRBV6-1 and TRBJ1-1; a weak D match, TRBD1 (5 bases). CDR1 and CDR2 (germline): MNHNS, SASEGT. Trimming removed 0 bases from V and 4 bases from J, with 9 bases in between. The CDR3 contains 14 residues. The CDR3 reads CASSEAMGLTEAFF. The CDR3 coding sequence is TGTGCCAGCAGTGAAGCAATGGGGCTCACTGAAGCTTTCTTT.

The chain joins TRBV5-6 to TRBJ2-7; the match to TRBD1 covers 9 bases. The germline V gene encodes CDR1 SGHDT and CDR2 YYEEEE. The CDR3 has 14 residues. Germline trimming cut 3 bases from V and 4 bases from J; bases unmatched to any gene: 5. The CDR3 nucleotides are TGTGCCAGCAGCTCCGGGACAGGGTCGTACGAGCAGTACTTC. Protein sequence: CASSSGTGSYEQYF.

The V call is TRBV4-1, the J call TRBJ2-1; 8 bases agree with TRBD2. Trimming at V came to 8 bases and at J to 4 bases, leaving 7 bases not matched to a gene. The CDR3 runs to 14 residues. Germline V CDR1 and CDR2: MGHRA, YSYEKL. The DNA of the CDR3 is TGCGCCAGCGGTAGAGCGGGAGAGTACAATGAGCAGTTCTTC. It translates to CASGRAGEYNEQFF.

The J gene is TRBJ1-1, the V gene TRBV9; D uncertain. The germline gives CDR1 SGDLS, CDR2 YYNGEE. The length of the CDR3 is 15 residues. The V end lost 3 bases, the J end lost 1 base, and 13 bases lay between the germline ends. The CDR3 DNA follows: TGTGCCAGCAGCGGCGTATCGGGCCCGAACACTGAAGCTTTCTTT. This gives the protein CASSGVSGPNTEAFF.

The V call is TRBV5-1, the J call TRBJ2-7, with D possibly TRBD2 on 5 matching bases. Trimming stripped 1 base from V and 6 bases from J, with 14 bases between. The CDR3 has 14 amino acids. Germline CDR1 and CDR2: SGHRS and YFSETQ. DNA for the CDR3: TGCGCCAGCAGCTTGCACTTTACGGGGTTCGAGCAGTACTTC. Translation: CASSLHFTGFEQYF. The full variable domain, with the rest looked up from reference TRBV5-1 and TRBJ2-7, is KAGVTQTPRYLIKTRGQQVTLSCSPISGHRSVSWYQQTPGQGLQFLFEYFSETQRNKGNFPGRFSGRQFSNSRSEMNVSTLELGDSALYLCASSLHFTGFEQYFGPGTRLTVT.

DNA of the CDR3: TGTGCCAGCAGTCCAGGGGGGCACGAGCAGTACTTC. Protein product: CASSPGGHEQYF. The chain couples TRBV28 to TRBJ2-7, with D perhaps TRBD1 (7 bases). Germline V gene data show CDR1 as MDHEN and CDR2 as SYDVKM. The V end lost 5 bases, the J end lost 5 bases, and 10 bases lay between the germline ends. This CDR3 has 12 residues.

This clone has just a few counts. The chain carries TRBV4-3 and TRBJ1-2, with a weak D call TRBD1 (5 bases). Germline V gene data show CDR1 as LGHNA and CDR2 as YSLEER. This CDR3 has 14 amino acids. Trimming took off 0 bases at V and 12 bases at J, with 17 bases between the two ends. CDR3 coding DNA: TGCGCCAGCAGCCAAGATATGACAGTACCCATTGACACCTTC. Protein product: CASSQDMTVPIDTF.

This chain links TRBV19 with TRBJ1-2; tentatively, D is TRBD1 (5 bases). The CDR3 consists of 14 residues. CDR1 LNHDA and CDR2 SQIVND come from the germline V gene (reference sequence). Trimming cost V 3 bases and J 4 bases, with 12 bases left between them. Here the CDR3 DNA reads TGTGCCAGTAGTATTTGGGGCCAGGGCTATGGCTACACCTTC. It translates to CASSIWGQGYGYTF.

The sample holds one count of this clone. The rearrangement joins TRBV11-2 to TRBJ1-1; D is unclear. The germline V and J ends were trimmed by 2 bases and 0 bases, with 13 bases remaining between them. This CDR3 comprises 16 residues. From germline, CDR1 is SGHAT and CDR2 FQNNGV. CDR3 residues: CASSLTSGRVNTEAFF. CDR3 bases: TGTGCCAGCAGCTTAACTTCTGGGAGGGTGAACACTGAAGCTTTCTTT.

The V gene is TRBV9, the J gene TRBJ2-1, with 8 nucleotides matching TRBD2. The J segment lost 3 bases and the V segment lost 0 bases, leaving 5 bases of the junction unmatched. The V gene's germline CDR1 is SGDLS and CDR2 YYNGEE. The CDR3 runs 16 residues. CDR3: CASSVAPTSGYNEQFF. As DNA, the CDR3 is TGTGCCAGCAGCGTAGCTCCCACTAGCGGCTACAATGAGCAGTTCTTC.

This chain connects TRBV13 to TRBJ1-2; D not resolved. Trimming stripped 1 base from V and 4 bases from J, with 10 bases between. Germline V gene sequence: CDR1 PRHDT, CDR2 FYEKMQ (reference sequence). The CDR3 runs to 14 residues. The chain's CDR3 is CASSLAADVYGYTF. In DNA, the CDR3 is TGTGCCAGCAGCTTAGCTGCGGACGTCTATGGCTACACCTTC.

The CDR3 nucleotides are TGTGCCAGCAGCCTGGGGGAGACTGAAGCTTTCTTT. Its protein is CASSLGETEAFF. The chain couples TRBV4-2 to TRBJ1-1, with a possible D match to TRBD1 (5 bases). The CDR3 extends over 12 amino acids. Germline V CDR1 and CDR2: LGHNA, YNFKEQ. V gave up 4 bases and J gave up 5 bases, with 8 bases separating them.

The chain links TRBV19 to TRBJ2-7, with a weak D call TRBD2 (5 bases). V shed 7 bases and J shed 2 bases, with 6 bases lying between them. Germline loops: CDR1 LNHDA, CDR2 SQIVND (reference sequence). The CDR3 has 11 amino acids. CDR3 bases: TGTGCCAGTATGGGAGCCTACGAGCAGTACTTC. It encodes CASMGAYEQYF.

V gene TRBV7-9 combines with J gene TRBJ2-3; 10 nucleotides agree with TRBD2. The germline V gene encodes CDR1 SEHNR and CDR2 FQNEAQ (reference sequence). The CDR3 contains 16 residues. V dropped 6 bases and J dropped 3; count of bases not matched to a gene: 9. The chain's CDR3 is CASSPATSGVTDTQYF. The CDR3 DNA follows: TGTGCCAGCAGTCCGGCAACTAGCGGGGTAACAGATACGCAGTATTTT.